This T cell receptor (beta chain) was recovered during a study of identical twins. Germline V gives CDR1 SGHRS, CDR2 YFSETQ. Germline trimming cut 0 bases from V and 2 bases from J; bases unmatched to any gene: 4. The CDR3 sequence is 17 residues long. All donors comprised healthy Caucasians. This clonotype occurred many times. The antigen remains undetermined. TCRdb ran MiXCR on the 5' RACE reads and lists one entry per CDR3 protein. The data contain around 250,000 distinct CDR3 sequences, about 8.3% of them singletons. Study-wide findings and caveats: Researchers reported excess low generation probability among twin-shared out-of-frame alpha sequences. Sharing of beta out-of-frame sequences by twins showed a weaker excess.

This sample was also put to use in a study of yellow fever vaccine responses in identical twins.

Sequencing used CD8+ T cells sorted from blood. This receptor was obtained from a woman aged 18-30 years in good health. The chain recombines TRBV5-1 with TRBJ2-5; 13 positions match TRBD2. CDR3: CASSLGLAGGIQETQYF. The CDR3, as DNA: TGCGCCAGCAGCTTGGGACTAGCGGGAGGCATACAAGAGACCCAGTACTTC.